Below, 18 T cell receptor beta chains from the same sample are listed, as sequenced in a study of T cells in Graves' hyperthyroidism and ophthalmopathy. Authors of the study amplified TCR beta CDR3 regions from RNA transcripts. Initially, a first-round RT-PCR of the TCR CDR3 employed the HTBI primer set. TCRdb passed the multiplex PCR reads through MiXCR, listing each CDR3 protein once. Of about 840,000 distinct CDR3 sequences listed, 35% to 45% are singletons. Input material: blood. These receptor sequences come from a man younger than 35 with Graves' hyperthyroidism.

This clonotype has a count of ten or more. The V and J genes are TRBV9 and TRBJ2-7; D perhaps matches TRBD1 (5 bases). Trimming removed 0 bases at V and 7 bases at J, with 11 bases between. This CDR3 has 13 residues. Germline assignment: CDR1 SGDLS and CDR2 YYNGEE. The CDR3 DNA follows: TGTGCCAGCAGCGTAGATCCGGCAGGGGAGCAGTACTTC. Encoded protein: CASSVDPAGEQYF.

CDR3 residues: CATSDSREYTF. In nucleotides, the CDR3 is TGTGCCACCAGTGATTCCAGGGAATACACCTTC. The chain employs TRBV24-1 and TRBJ1-2, with a tentative D call TRBD1 (5 bases). The CDR3 has 11 amino acids. The germline gives CDR1 KGHDR, CDR2 SFDVKD. Trimming left V 2 bases short and J 11 bases short, with 8 bases between.

In this sample, this clonotype turned up many times. The V gene is TRBV2, the J gene TRBJ1-1, with 8 bases that match TRBD1. Trimming cost V 4 bases and J 11 bases; bases outside gene matches: 0. From germline, CDR1 is SNHLY and CDR2 FYNNEI. The CDR3 length is 10 residues. CDR3 sequence (DNA): TGTGCCAGCAGTGGACAGGGGGCTTTCTTT. This translates into CASSGQGAFF.

This clonotype was counted between two and nine times. This chain joins TRBV7-9 and TRBJ1-3; D uncertain. V lost 3 bases, J lost 8 bases, and 14 bases lay in between. CDR1 is SEHNR and CDR2 is FQNEAQ in the germline V gene (reference sequence). The CDR3 runs to 14 residues. CDR3 DNA sequence: TGTGCCAGCAGCTTGGACTCCTATGGCTACACCATATATTTT. This translates into CASSLDSYGYTIYF.

This clonotype has a handful of counts. This chain links TRBV9 with TRBJ2-2; D uncertain. The CDR3 loop spans 15 amino acids. With 3 bases removed from V and 7 bases from J, the gap between germline ends came to 16 bases. Germline CDR1 and CDR2: SGDLS and YYNGEE. Written as DNA, the CDR3 is TGTGCCAGCAGCGCAACCCAACTGGTCAGCGGGGAGCTGTTTTTT. Its protein is CASSATQLVSGELFF.

V gene TRBV7-3 combines with J gene TRBJ1-2, with D possibly being TRBD1 (6 bases). This CDR3 is built from 14 residues. Germline loops: CDR1 SGHTA, CDR2 FQGTGA. Trimming took 0 bases from V and 8 from J, leaving 13 bases between them. The chain's CDR3 is CASSLTGTLEGYTF. The CDR3 DNA reads as TGTGCCAGCAGCTTAACCGGGACATTGGAGGGCTACACCTTC.

Details on this clonotype: This may be a read error: a much more frequent sequence differs by one nucleotide. The rearrangement links TRBV9 to TRBJ1-1; D gene unclear. Germline V gene lookup returns CDR1 SGDLS and CDR2 YYNGEE. The CDR3 is made up of 14 amino acids. CDR3 residues: CASNVDAGNTEAFF. CDR3 sequence (DNA): TGTGCCAGCAACGTAGACGCGGGGAACACTGAAGCTTTCTTT. The whole variable domain, filled in from reference TRBV9 and TRBJ1-1, reads DSGVTQTPKHLITATGQRVTLRCSPRSGDLSVYWYQQSLDQGLQFLIQYYNGEERAKGNILERFSAQQFPDLHSELNLSSLELGDSALYFCASNVDAGNTEAFFGQGTRLTVV.

The chain couples TRBV7-2 to TRBJ2-7; unclear D gene. Trimming pared 1 base from V and 0 bases from J, leaving 13 bases between. The CDR3 contains 16 residues. CDR1 is SGHTA, CDR2 FQGNSA, per germline. The CDR3 loop reads CASSLDRSGYSYEQYF. CDR3 DNA: TGTGCCAGCAGCTTAGATCGTTCTGGCTACTCCTACGAGCAGTACTTC.

At least ten counts were recorded for this clonotype. The chain uses TRBV6-4 and TRBJ1-2; tentative D call: TRBD1 (6 bases). The length of the CDR3 is 13 residues. Trimming shortened V by 3 bases and J by 3 bases, and 8 bases separated the two germline ends. The germline V gene encodes CDR1 MRHNA and CDR2 SNTAGT. For the CDR3, the DNA is TGTGCCAGCAGTGAATCAGGGGACTATGGCTACACCTTC. This sequence encodes CASSESGDYGYTF.

This clonotype has at least ten counts. The genes are TRBV15 and TRBJ2-5; TRBD2 aligns across 12 bases. The CDR3 consists of 17 residues. The V and J ends lost 1 base and 4 bases, in that order; junction bases with no gene match: 7. Germline V CDR1 and CDR2: LNHNV, YYDKDF (reference sequence). For the CDR3, the DNA is TGTGCCACCAGCAGAGGGACTAGCGGGATCGGTGGAGAGACCCAGTACTTC. Translated: CATSRGTSGIGGETQYF. Filled out from reference TRBV15 and TRBJ2-5, the complete variable domain reads DAMVIQNPRYQVTQFGKPVTLSCSQTLNHNVMYWYQQKSSQAPKLLFHYYDKDFNNEADTPDNFQSRRPNTSFCFLDIRSPGLGDTAMYLCATSRGTSGIGGETQYFGPGTRLLVL.

Many counts were recorded for this clonotype. The rearrangement links TRBV12-3 or TRBV12-4 to TRBJ1-5, with D hard to call. V lost 2 bases to trimming and J lost 3 bases, with 8 bases between them. There are 14 residues in the CDR3. The CDR3, as DNA: TGTGCCAGCAGTTTAAGAACAGTCAATCAGCCCCAGCATTTT. Its translation is CASSLRTVNQPQHF.

This clonotype appeared many times. V gene TRBV7-2 combines with J gene TRBJ1-2; D is unresolved. Trimming cost V 1 base and J 14 bases, with 8 bases left between them. The CDR3 contains 10 residues. Germline CDR1 is SGHTA and CDR2 is FQGNSA. The CDR3 DNA is TGTGCCAGCAGCTTAGTCAGGCTGACCTTC. This translates into CASSLVRLTF.

The chain joins TRBV3-1 to TRBJ2-2; no firm D call. The CDR3 spans 12 residues. V was pared by 5 bases and J by 6 bases, with 7 bases between. Per germline, CDR1 LGHDT and CDR2 YNNKEL (reference sequence). In DNA form, the CDR3 reads TGTGCCAGCAGCACAAGCCCCGGGGAGCTGTTTTTT. As protein: CASSTSPGELFF. The full variable domain, completed using reference TRBV3-1 and TRBJ2-2, is DTAVSQTPKYLVTQMGNDKSIKCEQNLGHDTMYWYKQDSKKFLKIMFSYNNKELIINETVPNRFSPKSPDKAHLNLHINSLELGDSAVYFCASSTSPGELFFGEGSRLTVL.

This clonotype was seen a handful of times. The V gene is TRBV2, the J gene TRBJ2-7; D remains ambiguous. CDR3 size: 12 residues. Trimming removed 7 bases from V and 2 bases from J, with 9 bases in between. Germline CDR1 and CDR2: SNHLY and FYNNEI. CDR3 nucleotides: TGTGCCAGCAAAGCAGCTCCCTACGAGCAGTACTTC. This encodes CASKAAPYEQYF.

The table lists this clonotype with a few counts. The chain combines TRBV6-5 with TRBJ1-4; TRBD1 aligns across 7 bases. This CDR3 is built from 14 residues. CDR1 MNHEY and CDR2 SVGAGI come from the germline V gene. V shed 6 bases and J 4 bases; nucleotides not matched to a gene: 5. Here the CDR3 DNA reads TGTGCCAGCAGGACGGGACAGCATAATGAAAAACTGTTTTTT. It codes for CASRTGQHNEKLFF.

This clonotype was counted at least ten times. The chain combines TRBV10-3 with TRBJ1-2, with D tentatively TRBD1 (6 bases). Germline V lookup: CDR1 ENHRY, CDR2 SYGVKD. The CDR3 is 14 amino acids. With 5 bases removed from V and 5 bases from J, the gap between germline ends came to 15 bases. Here the CDR3 DNA reads TGTGCCATCAGTTCAAGACAGGCCATATATGGCTACACCTTC. As protein: CAISSRQAIYGYTF.

In its sample, this clonotype was seen a few times. The chain uses TRBV7-9 and TRBJ1-3; D may be TRBD1 (5 bases). This CDR3 is built from 18 residues. Germline V gives CDR1 SEHNR, CDR2 FQNEAQ (reference sequence). The ends were cut back, 1 base at V and 0 bases at J, with 16 bases in the middle. The CDR3 bases are TGTGCCAGCAGCTTAGTGGCGGGGCTAGGGAACTCTGGAAACACCATATATTTT. It encodes CASSLVAGLGNSGNTIYF.

This clonotype was counted ten times or more. The genes are TRBV2 and TRBJ1-5; D uncertain. Germline CDR1 is SNHLY and CDR2 is FYNNEI. With 4 bases removed from V and 3 bases from J, the gap between germline ends came to 10 bases. The CDR3 spans 14 residues. Here the CDR3 DNA reads TGTGCCAGCAGTGCGTGGGAGCTCAATCAGCCCCAGCATTTT. It is translated as CASSAWELNQPQHF.